Below, 15 T cell receptor beta chains from the same sample are listed, as sequenced in a study of T cell repertoires in cytomegalovirus infection. TCRdb analysed the reads with MiXCR anew, one entry per CDR3 protein. The sample lists about 530,000 distinct CDR3 sequences; 26% were seen once. The material sequenced was PBMCs. All receptors come from a human donor in good health (CMV status not recorded). Some clones in this sample may be carry-over from other donors' samples.

V gene TRBV19 combines with J gene TRBJ1-5, with D possibly TRBD1 on 6 matching bases. The germline gives CDR1 LNHDA, CDR2 SQIVND (reference sequence). CDR3 length equals 14 residues. The V end lost 5 bases, the J end lost 3 bases, and 11 bases lay between the germline ends. The CDR3 protein is CASSYRQVNQPQHF. CDR3 DNA sequence: TGTGCCAGTAGTTATCGACAGGTCAATCAGCCCCAGCATTTT.

This clonotype was seen many times. The chain couples TRBV7-6 to TRBJ2-2, with a possible D match to TRBD2 (6 bases). This CDR3 contains 14 residues. V dropped 5 bases and J dropped 6 bases, with 13 bases sitting between them. Germline values: CDR1 SGHVS, CDR2 FNYEAQ. CDR3 sequence (DNA): TGTGCCAGCAGCCTCGAACGGGAGCCCGGGGAGCTGTTTTTT. Its translation: CASSLEREPGELFF.

The chain links TRBV6-1 to TRBJ1-6, with 9 nucleotides matching TRBD1. This CDR3 is built from 16 residues. Per germline, CDR1 MNHNS and CDR2 SASEGT. J gave up 4 bases and V 6 bases, and 7 bases lay outside the gene matches. CDR3 region: CASSYRGTGYNSPLHF. Written as DNA, the CDR3 is TGTGCCAGCAGCTACCGCGGGACAGGGTATAATTCACCCCTCCACTTT.

There are a few counts of this clonotype. The gene calls are TRBV6-2 or TRBV6-3 and TRBJ2-7; TRBD2 matches 9 bases. The V segment lost 2 bases and the J segment 2 bases; nucleotides outside the gene matches: 7. The CDR3 runs 16 residues. CDR1 MNHEY and CDR2 SVGEGT come from the germline V gene. The chain's CDR3 is CASSYQEREDPYEQYV. CDR3 nucleotides: TGTGCCAGCAGTTACCAAGAGCGGGAGGATCCCTACGAGCAGTACGTC.

Only a few counts were recorded for this clonotype. This chain joins TRBV4-2 and TRBJ1-5; a weak D match, TRBD1 (5 bases). Trimming left V 0 bases short and J 3 bases short, with 12 bases between. Germline CDR1 LGHNA, CDR2 YNFKEQ. The CDR3 is 16 residues long. CDR3 bases: TGTGCCAGCAGCCAAGAGGCAATCAGGGTCAATCAGCCCCAGCATTTT. This sequence encodes CASSQEAIRVNQPQHF.

In its sample, this clonotype was seen a few times. The J gene is TRBJ2-2, the V gene TRBV9; D remains ambiguous. Deletions cut 0 bases from V and 3 bases from J, with 12 bases between. The CDR3 length is 16 residues. Germline V gene sequence: CDR1 SGDLS, CDR2 YYNGEE. CDR3 in DNA: TGTGCCAGCAGCGTAGCTCCAACCGTTTACACCGGGGAGCTGTTTTTT. Its translation is CASSVAPTVYTGELFF.

The chain combines TRBV11-2 with TRBJ2-3, with TRBD1 matching over 8 bases. Losses at the gene ends were 7 bases for V and 5 bases for J; bases not matched to a gene: 11. Looked up from germline, CDR1 is SGHAT and CDR2 is FQNNGV. This CDR3 has 15 amino acids. The CDR3 sequence: CASTYGQGSQDTQYF. Here the CDR3 DNA reads TGTGCCAGCACCTACGGACAGGGTTCTCAAGATACGCAGTATTTT.

This clonotype was seen many times. The chain recombines TRBV7-2 with TRBJ2-3; 8 bases line up with TRBD2. CDR1 and CDR2 (germline): SGHTA, FQGNSA. The CDR3 extends over 15 amino acids. Germline trimming cut 4 bases from V and 4 bases from J; bases unmatched to any gene: 7. The CDR3 DNA sequence: TGTGCCAGCAGCTCCGGACCGGGAGGGGCAGATACGCAGTATTTT. Translating gives CASSSGPGGADTQYF. Supplemented by reference TRBV7-2 and TRBJ2-3, the full variable domain reads GAGVSQSPSNKVTEKGKDVELRCDPISGHTALYWYRQSLGQGLEFLIYFQGNSAPDKSGLPSDRFSAERTGGSVSTLTIQRTQQEDSAVYLCASSSGPGGADTQYFGPGTRLTVL.

As regards this clonotype: An end of the junction does not agree with germline; a read error may underlie this. The rearrangement uses TRBV20-1 and TRBJ2-1; D might be TRBD2 (6 bases). This CDR3 comprises 15 residues. CDR1 DFQATT and CDR2 SNEGSKA come from the germline V gene (reference sequence). The CDR3 reads CSARDGGAPYNGQFF. For the CDR3, the DNA is TGCAGTGCTCGAGATGGCGGGGCCCCCTACAATGGGCAGTTCTTC.

This clonotype has just a few counts. The rearrangement links TRBV7-3 to TRBJ2-2, with TRBD1 identical over 7 bases. V dropped 5 bases and J dropped 4; count of bases not matched to a gene: 4. Germline CDR1 is SGHTA and CDR2 is FQGTGA. This CDR3 contains 14 residues. This chain's CDR3 is CASSPRGPTGELFF. The CDR3 DNA sequence: TGTGCCAGCAGCCCGAGGGGGCCCACCGGGGAGCTGTTTTTT.

This clonotype was found many times. The V gene is TRBV7-9, the J gene TRBJ1-1, with TRBD1 matching 8 bases. V lost 5 bases, J lost 7 bases, and 6 bases stayed unmatched. Germline V gene lookup returns CDR1 SEHNR and CDR2 FQNEAQ (reference sequence). The CDR3 consists of 13 residues. CDR3 coding DNA: TGTGCCAGCAGCCCAGGGGGCATAGGTGAAGCTTTCTTT. It encodes CASSPGGIGEAFF. The full variable domain, rest sourced from reference TRBV7-9 and TRBJ1-1, is DTGVSQNPRHKITKRGQNVTFRCDPISEHNRLYWYRQTLGQGPEFLTYFQNEAQLEKSRLLSDRFSAERPKGSFSTLEIQRTEQGDSAMYLCASSPGGIGEAFFGQGTRLTVV.

This clonotype was observed a handful of times. The junction shows a germline mismatch at one end, possibly a read error. The gene calls are TRBV7-2 and TRBJ1-2; 9 bases match TRBD1. The CDR3 sequence is 16 residues long. Germline lookup yields CDR1 SGHTA and CDR2 FQGNSA. CDR3 sequence reads: CASSLAGTGSPLGYTF. DNA for the CDR3: TGTGCCAGCAGCCTAGCCGGGACAGGGAGCCCTTTGGGCTACACCTTC.

Note on this clonotype: With a much larger clone just one base away, this may be a read error. The J gene is TRBJ2-5, the V gene TRBV7-2, with 13 bases fitting TRBD2. Trimming cost V 4 bases and J 4 bases; bases outside gene matches: 9. This CDR3 has 17 amino acids. Per germline, CDR1 SGHTA and CDR2 FQGNSA. CDR3 region: CASSSGLAGVGTETQYF. Written as DNA, the CDR3 is TGTGCCAGCAGCTCTGGACTAGCGGGAGTGGGGACAGAGACCCAGTACTTC. Looking up the rest from reference TRBV7-2 and TRBJ2-5 gives the full variable domain: GAGVSQSPSNKVTEKGKDVELRCDPISGHTALYWYRQSLGQGLEFLIYFQGNSAPDKSGLPSDRFSAERTGGSVSTLTIQRTQQEDSAVYLCASSSGLAGVGTETQYFGPGTRLLVL.

This clonotype showed up just a few times. The rearrangement uses TRBV19 and TRBJ2-5; no clear D. CDR1 is LNHDA, CDR2 SQIVND, per germline (reference sequence). This CDR3 contains 14 residues. V gave up 1 base and J gave up 2 bases, with 8 bases separating them. The CDR3, as DNA: TGTGCCAGTAGTATAGGGTGGCTGCAAGAGACCCAGTACTTC. Encoded protein: CASSIGWLQETQYF.

The chain is built from TRBV12-3 or TRBV12-4 and TRBJ2-1; perhaps D is TRBD1 or TRBD2 (5 bases each). The CDR3 runs to 14 residues. V lost 4 bases, J lost 5 bases, and 12 bases lay in between. This CDR3 reads CASSYRRTNNEQFF. The CDR3 coding sequence is TGTGCCAGCAGTTATAGGAGGACAAACAATGAGCAGTTCTTC.